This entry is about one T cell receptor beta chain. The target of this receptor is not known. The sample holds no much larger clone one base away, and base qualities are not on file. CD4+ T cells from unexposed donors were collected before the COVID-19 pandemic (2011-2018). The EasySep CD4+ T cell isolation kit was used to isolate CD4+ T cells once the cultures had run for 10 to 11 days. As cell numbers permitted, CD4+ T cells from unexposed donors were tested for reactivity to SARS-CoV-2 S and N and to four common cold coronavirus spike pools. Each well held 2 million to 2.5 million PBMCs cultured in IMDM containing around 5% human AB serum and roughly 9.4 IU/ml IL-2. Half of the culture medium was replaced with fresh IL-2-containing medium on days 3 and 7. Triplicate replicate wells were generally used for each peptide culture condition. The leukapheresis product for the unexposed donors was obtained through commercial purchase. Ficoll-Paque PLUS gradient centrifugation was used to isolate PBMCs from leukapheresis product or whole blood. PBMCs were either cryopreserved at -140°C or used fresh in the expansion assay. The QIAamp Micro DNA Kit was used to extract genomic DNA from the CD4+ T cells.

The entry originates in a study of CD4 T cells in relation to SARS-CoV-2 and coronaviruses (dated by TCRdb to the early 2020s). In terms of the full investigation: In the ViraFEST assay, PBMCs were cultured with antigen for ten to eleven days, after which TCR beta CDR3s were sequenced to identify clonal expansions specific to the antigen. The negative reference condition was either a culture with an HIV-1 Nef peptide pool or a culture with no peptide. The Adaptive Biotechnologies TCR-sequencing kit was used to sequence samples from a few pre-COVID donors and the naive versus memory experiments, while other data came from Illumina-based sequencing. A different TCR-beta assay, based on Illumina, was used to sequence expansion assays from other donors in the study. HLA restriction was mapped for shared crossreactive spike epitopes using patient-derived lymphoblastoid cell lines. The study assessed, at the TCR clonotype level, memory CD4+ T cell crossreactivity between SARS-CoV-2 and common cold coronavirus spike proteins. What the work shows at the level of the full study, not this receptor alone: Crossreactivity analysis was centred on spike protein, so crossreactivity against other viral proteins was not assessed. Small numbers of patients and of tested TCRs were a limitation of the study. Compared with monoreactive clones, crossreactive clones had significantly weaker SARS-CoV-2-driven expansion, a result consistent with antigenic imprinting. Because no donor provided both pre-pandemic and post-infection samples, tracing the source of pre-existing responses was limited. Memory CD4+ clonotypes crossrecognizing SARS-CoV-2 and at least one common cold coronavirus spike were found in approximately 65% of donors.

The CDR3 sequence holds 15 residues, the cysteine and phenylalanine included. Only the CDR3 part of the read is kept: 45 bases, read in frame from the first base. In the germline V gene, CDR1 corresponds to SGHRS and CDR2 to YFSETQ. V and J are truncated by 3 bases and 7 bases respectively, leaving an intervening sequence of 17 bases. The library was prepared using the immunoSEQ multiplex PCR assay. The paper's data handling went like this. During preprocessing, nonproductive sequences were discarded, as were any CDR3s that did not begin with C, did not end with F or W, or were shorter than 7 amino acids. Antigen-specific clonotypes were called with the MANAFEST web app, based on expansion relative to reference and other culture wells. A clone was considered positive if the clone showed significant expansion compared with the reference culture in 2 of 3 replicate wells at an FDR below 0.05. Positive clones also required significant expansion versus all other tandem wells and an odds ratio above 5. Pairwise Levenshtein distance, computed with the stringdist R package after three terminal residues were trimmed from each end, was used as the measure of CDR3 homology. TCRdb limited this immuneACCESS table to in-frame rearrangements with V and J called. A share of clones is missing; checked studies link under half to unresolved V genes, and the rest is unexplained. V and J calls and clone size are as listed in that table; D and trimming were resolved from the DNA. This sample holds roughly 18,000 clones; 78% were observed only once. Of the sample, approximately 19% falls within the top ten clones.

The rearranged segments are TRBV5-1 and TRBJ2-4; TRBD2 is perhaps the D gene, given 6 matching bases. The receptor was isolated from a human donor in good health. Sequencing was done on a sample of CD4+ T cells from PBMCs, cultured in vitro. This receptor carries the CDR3 CASSYDGGYGNIQYF. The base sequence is TGCGCCAGCAGCTATGACGGGGGATATGGGAACATTCAGTACTTC.